Following are 10 T cell receptor beta chains from one sample sequenced in a study of blood T cell repertoires in COVID-19. The data were produced by immunoSEQ multiplex PCR, yet TCRdb's version contains in-frame clones alone and is incomplete. The sample has 99,000 or so clones, roughly 84% seen once; the top ten hold less than 2%. Input material: peripheral blood. The receptors here all came from an older man with active or convalescent COVID-19.

The V call is TRBV28, the J call TRBJ1-5, with D maybe TRBD1 (5 bases). The CDR3 sequence is 16 residues long. Trimming removed 6 bases from V and 0 bases from J, with 15 bases in between. Germline V lookup: CDR1 MDHEN, CDR2 SYDVKM. CDR3 bases: TGTGCCAGCAGCACCGGGGGAGCTCATAGCAATCAGCCCCAGCATTTT. Its protein is CASSTGGAHSNQPQHF.

The chain joins TRBV30 to TRBJ2-7; 8 nucleotides align to TRBD1. The ends lost 5 bases at V and 3 bases at J; junction bases unmatched: 6. This CDR3 is 13 amino acids long. Germline CDR1 reads GTSNPN; CDR2 reads SVGIG (reference sequence). The CDR3 DNA is TGTGCCTGGCAGGGACAGGTAAGCTACGAGCAGTACTTC. Amino acids: CAWQGQVSYEQYF.

The J gene is TRBJ1-5, the V gene TRBV30; D ambiguous. The CDR3 totals 13 residues. In germline, CDR1 is GTSNPN, CDR2 SVGIG (reference sequence). V lost 4 bases and J lost 4, with 11 bases in between. CDR3 bases: TGTGCCTGGAATCGGGGAGGGAATCAGCCCCAGCATTTT. This encodes CAWNRGGNQPQHF.

The chain has TRBV6-5 and TRBJ1-1; D remains unclear. The V gene's germline CDR1 is MNHEY and CDR2 SVGAGI. V lost 5 bases and J 5 bases, leaving 12 bases between the germline ends. This CDR3 has 13 residues. DNA of the CDR3: TGTGCCAGCAGTCCCAGCGGTAAGACTGAAGCTTTCTTT. It yields the protein CASSPSGKTEAFF.

The chain carries TRBV18 and TRBJ1-6; TRBD1 agrees at 10 bases. There are 14 residues in the CDR3. CDR1 KGHSH and CDR2 LQKENI come from the germline V gene. V lost 3 bases and J lost 12; bases outside the gene matches: 5. The DNA of the CDR3 is TGTGCCAGCTCACCGCGGACAGGGGGAGAACCCCTCCACTTT. The encoded protein is CASSPRTGGEPLHF.

The rearrangement joins TRBV11-2 to TRBJ1-6; the match to TRBD1 covers 11 bases. Germline CDR1 SGHAT, CDR2 FQNNGV. This CDR3 comprises 14 residues. The trim removed 5 bases at V and 10 bases at J, leaving 4 bases unmatched. CDR3 residues: CASSEGQGVSPLHF. The CDR3 DNA reads TGTGCCAGCAGCGAGGGACAGGGGGTATCACCCCTCCACTTT.

In this sample, this clone turned up once. This chain links TRBV5-1 with TRBJ2-5; 9 bases agree with TRBD1. The J segment lost 5 bases and the V segment lost 3 bases, leaving 5 bases of the junction unmatched. The V gene's germline CDR1 is SGHRS and CDR2 YFSETQ. The CDR3 consists of 14 residues. The DNA of the CDR3 is TGCGCCAGCAGCTCCGGACAGGGGTGGGAGACCCAGTACTTC. Translating gives CASSSGQGWETQYF.

CDR3 sequence (DNA): TGTGCCTGCAGGTCTAGCGGGGGGGCTTACGGGGAGCTGTTTTTT. This gives the protein CACRSSGGAYGELFF. The chain has TRBV30 and TRBJ2-2, with TRBD2 matching over 12 bases. The V and J ends lost 6 bases and 7 bases, in that order; junction bases with no gene match: 9. There are 15 residues in the CDR3. Looked up from germline, CDR1 is GTSNPN and CDR2 is SVGIG (reference sequence).

The chain employs TRBV5-1 and TRBJ2-7; D is possibly TRBD1 (6 bases). The V end lost 4 bases, the J end lost 2 bases, and 13 bases lay between the germline ends. The CDR3 sequence is 14 residues long. Germline loops: CDR1 SGHRS, CDR2 YFSETQ. The CDR3 nucleotides read TGCGCCAGCAGCCCTGGGACAAGACCCTACGAGCAGTACTTC. It specifies CASSPGTRPYEQYF.

The chain employs TRBV5-4 and TRBJ1-1; tentatively, D is TRBD1 (6 bases). Germline CDR1 is SGHNT and CDR2 is YYREEE (reference sequence). The CDR3 totals 16 residues. V dropped 2 bases and J dropped 4 bases, with 18 bases sitting between them. This chain's CDR3 is CASSFLRGPGGTEAFF. CDR3 DNA: TGTGCCAGCAGCTTTTTGCGGGGGCCGGGAGGCACTGAAGCTTTCTTT.